The clone carrying this T cell receptor (beta chain) was seen a handful of times. The data are from a study of T-cell memory formation after mild COVID-19. Study information: Across donors, TCR clusters were largely donor specific.

TCRdb reprocessed the 5' RACE reads via MiXCR and lists one record per CDR3 protein. Here the sample spans 110,000 to 150,000 distinct CDR3 sequences, around 15% being singletons. Looked up from germline, CDR1 is MNHEY and CDR2 is SMNVEV (reference sequence). The CDR3 is 14 residues long. V was pared by 2 bases and J by 9 bases, with 8 bases of the junction left unmatched. The receptor comes from an adult woman who had mild COVID-19 (a few samples of this study predate the infection). Cell type and time point are not known. What was sequenced was PBMCs or a T cell subset sorted from them (not recorded which). The chain joins TRBV27 to TRBJ2-5; 8 positions match TRBD1. DNA for the CDR3: TGTGCCAGCAGTTTAGGGGACAGGATGGAGGCCCAGTACTTC. As protein: CASSLGDRMEAQYF.